One and the same sample provided the 19 T cell receptor beta chains below, sequenced in a study of pediatric ulcerative colitis. The rectum was sampled with one to two pinch biopsies at colonoscopy. Sequencing used immunoSEQ multiplex PCR; TCRdb keeps in-frame clones, though not all of them. The table includes 30,000 to 35,000 clones, about 81% detected once. The sample consisted of gut tissue. The receptors originated from a boy under 18 with mild ulcerative colitis.

The V and J genes are TRBV5-5 and TRBJ1-3; D gene unclear. V lost 3 bases and J 6 bases, leaving 13 bases between the germline ends. The CDR3 length is 14 residues. Germline loops: CDR1 SGHKS, CDR2 YYEKEE (reference sequence). The CDR3: CASSSLGGENTIYF. For the CDR3, the DNA is TGTGCCAGCAGCTCCTTAGGCGGTGAAAACACCATATATTTT.

This clone was seen a handful of times. The chain is built from TRBV30 and TRBJ1-5; 7 positions agree with TRBD1. CDR1 is GTSNPN and CDR2 is SVGIG in the germline V gene (reference sequence). This CDR3 has 17 residues. The ends lost 7 bases at V and 0 bases at J; junction bases unmatched: 15. As DNA, the CDR3 is TGTGCCTACGACTCCGACAGGGTGGGGTATAGCAATCAGCCCCAGCATTTT. As protein: CAYDSDRVGYSNQPQHF. Filled out from reference TRBV30 and TRBJ1-5, the complete variable domain reads SQTIHQWPATLVQPVGSPLSLECTVEGTSNPNLYWYRQAAGRGLQLLFYSVGIGQISSEVPQNLSASRPQDRQFILSSKKLLLSDSGFYLCAYDSDRVGYSNQPQHFGDGTRLSIL.

The chain has TRBV7-2 and TRBJ1-6, with unresolved D. The CDR3 runs 16 residues. Trimming left V 1 base short and J 4 bases short, with 11 bases between. Germline-derived CDR1 and CDR2 are SGHTA and FQGNSA. Written as DNA, the CDR3 is TGTGCCAGCAGCTTAGGGGGAGTTACTTATAATTCACCCCTCCACTTT. Amino acids: CASSLGGVTYNSPLHF.

This chain joins TRBV6-6 and TRBJ2-7; a possible D gene is TRBD2 (5 bases). The CDR3 has 10 residues. The germline V and J ends were trimmed by 9 bases and 3 bases, with 6 bases remaining between them. Germline V lookup: CDR1 MNHNY, CDR2 SVGAGI (reference sequence). CDR3: CASGSYEQYF. The CDR3 bases are TGTGCCAGTGGGAGCTACGAGCAGTACTTC.

The V call is TRBV19, the J call TRBJ1-5; 9 positions agree with TRBD1. Germline V gene lookup returns CDR1 LNHDA and CDR2 SQIVND (reference sequence). CDR3 length equals 14 residues. V shed 3 bases and J 5 bases; nucleotides not matched to a gene: 2. The CDR3 spells CASSITGGHQPQHF. CDR3 sequence (DNA): TGTGCCAGTAGTATTACAGGGGGCCATCAGCCCCAGCATTTT.

Here the CDR3 reads CASSESVVNAEAFF. The CDR3 nucleotides read TGTGCCAGCAGTGAATCGGTAGTTAACGCTGAAGCTTTCTTT. The V call is TRBV2, the J call TRBJ1-1; no clear D gene. Germline CDR1 reads SNHLY; CDR2 reads FYNNEI. V shed 2 bases and J shed 6 bases, with 13 bases lying between them. The CDR3 is 14 residues long.

The V and J genes are TRBV6-1 and TRBJ2-7; 8 nucleotides match TRBD1. V gave up 3 bases and J gave up 2 bases; unmatched junction bases: 3. The germline V gene has CDR1 MNHNS and CDR2 SASEGT. This CDR3 is built from 14 residues. The chain's CDR3 is CASSEPGGPYEQYF. The CDR3 coding sequence is TGTGCCAGCAGTGAGCCAGGGGGCCCCTACGAGCAGTACTTC.

V gene TRBV5-1 combines with J gene TRBJ2-1; D gene uncertain. CDR1 and CDR2 (germline): SGHRS, YFSETQ. V lost 4 bases, J lost 9 bases, and 8 bases lay in between. CDR3 length equals 11 residues. CDR3 coding DNA: TGCGCCAGCAGCGCCTTAGTTGAGCAGTTCTTC. Its protein product is CASSALVEQFF. Based on the CDR3 plus reference TRBV5-1 and TRBJ2-1, the full variable domain is KAGVTQTPRYLIKTRGQQVTLSCSPISGHRSVSWYQQTPGQGLQFLFEYFSETQRNKGNFPGRFSGRQFSNSRSEMNVSTLELGDSALYLCASSALVEQFFGPGTRLTVL.

This sequence joins TRBV7-2 and TRBJ2-7; D is tentatively TRBD1 or TRBD2 (5 bases each). Between the trimmed V and J ends, which lost 5 bases and 2 bases, there was a span of 10 bases. The germline V gene encodes CDR1 SGHTA and CDR2 FQGNSA. The CDR3 totals 13 residues. CDR3 bases: TGTGCCAGCAGCCTTTGGGGGACCTACGAGCAGTACTTC. This encodes CASSLWGTYEQYF.

The rearrangement joins TRBV5-6 to TRBJ2-7; weak D call: TRBD1 (5 bases). Per germline, CDR1 SGHDT and CDR2 YYEEEE. Trimming removed 0 bases from V and 0 bases from J, with 7 bases in between. The CDR3 length is 14 residues. The CDR3 DNA sequence: TGTGCCAGCAGCTTGGGCAGGGCCTCCTACGAGCAGTACTTC. Its protein is CASSLGRASYEQYF.

This clone was recorded only once. The CDR3, as DNA: TGCGCCAGCAGCCGCACCGAACCCCAGGGGGATTCACCCCTCCACTTT. This encodes CASSRTEPQGDSPLHF. The rearrangement uses TRBV5-1 and TRBJ1-6; 7 bases are a match to TRBD1. The CDR3 extends over 16 amino acids. Germline V gene data show CDR1 as SGHRS and CDR2 as YFSETQ. Trimming at V came to 4 bases and at J to 8 bases, leaving 12 bases not matched to a gene.

The V and J genes are TRBV29-1 and TRBJ2-7; a possible D gene is TRBD1 (5 bases). V was pared by 6 bases and J by 6 bases, with 15 bases between. Germline values: CDR1 SQVTM, CDR2 ANQGSEA. The CDR3 has 12 residues. The CDR3 coding sequence is TGCAGCGTCTGGCAGGGATTCTCCGAGCAGTACTTC. Its protein product is CSVWQGFSEQYF.

In this sample, this clone turned up a few times. This chain connects TRBV28 to TRBJ2-5; the D gene is possibly TRBD1 (6 bases). Germline CDR1 is MDHEN and CDR2 is SYDVKM. This CDR3 region has 15 residues. V lost 5 bases and J lost 4, with 17 bases in between. The CDR3 nucleotides read TGTGCCAGCAGTAGCCCCGGGACAACCACAGAGACCCAGTACTTC. Translated, it gives CASSSPGTTTETQYF.

The chain joins TRBV10-3 to TRBJ2-7; D is undetermined. The V gene's germline CDR1 is ENHRY and CDR2 SYGVKD. With 2 bases removed from V and 0 bases from J, the gap between germline ends came to 14 bases. The length of the CDR3 is 16 residues. CDR3 coding DNA: TGTGCCATCAGTGAGAGGGCCAGAAAATACTCCTACGAGCAGTACTTC. It specifies CAISERARKYSYEQYF.

V usage is TRBV2 and J usage is TRBJ1-2; D is unclear. The CDR3 is 11 amino acids. The V end was cut by 6 bases, the J end by 4 bases, with 6 bases between. The germline gives CDR1 SNHLY, CDR2 FYNNEI. DNA for the CDR3: TGTGCCAGCAGATACAGCTATGGCTACACCTTC. Amino acids: CASRYSYGYTF. Supplemented by reference TRBV2 and TRBJ1-2, the full variable domain reads EPEVTQTPSHQVTQMGQEVILRCVPISNHLYFYWYRQILGQKVEFLVSFYNNEISEKSEIFDDQFSVERPDGSNFTLKIRSTKLEDSAMYFCASRYSYGYTFGSGTRLTVV.

The gene calls are TRBV5-8 and TRBJ2-5; 9 bases fit TRBD2. CDR1 is SGHTS, CDR2 YDEGEE, per germline. This CDR3 is 15 amino acids long. With 2 bases clipped from V and 4 bases from J, the junction kept 6 bases outside the gene matches. Written as DNA, the CDR3 is TGTGCCAGCAGCTTAGGCGGGGGGGCAGGAGAGACCCAGTACTTC. It codes for CASSLGGGAGETQYF.

The chain employs TRBV7-2 and TRBJ2-7, with 7 positions matching TRBD2. The CDR3 has 17 residues. V was pared by 3 bases and J by 2 bases, with 13 bases of the junction left unmatched. Germline V gene sequence: CDR1 SGHTA, CDR2 FQGNSA. The CDR3 is CASSLQSAGHVPYEQYF. In nucleotides, the CDR3 is TGTGCCAGCAGCTTGCAATCAGCGGGGCATGTACCCTACGAGCAGTACTTC.

This clone has more than one count but fewer than ten. The rearrangement uses TRBV7-2 and TRBJ2-7; TRBD2 matches at 10 bases. The length of the CDR3 is 14 residues. After removal of 5 bases from V and 3 bases from J, the junction contained 4 bases not matched to a gene. Germline V lookup: CDR1 SGHTA, CDR2 FQGNSA. CDR3 in amino acids: CASSRTSGNYEQYF. The CDR3, as DNA: TGTGCCAGCAGCCGGACTAGCGGAAACTACGAGCAGTACTTC.

The chain is built from TRBV5-4 and TRBJ2-5, with D possibly matching TRBD1 (6 bases). V was pared by 0 bases and J by 2 bases, with 14 bases between. CDR3 length: 16 residues. Germline CDR1 and CDR2: SGHNT and YYREEE (reference sequence). Here the CDR3 DNA reads TGTGCCAGCAGCTTGGAAGTTAGGACAGCACAAGAGACCCAGTACTTC. It codes for CASSLEVRTAQETQYF.